The next 30 T cell receptor beta chains were all read from a single sample in a study of blood T cell repertoires in COVID-19. The repertoire was sequenced with immunoSEQ multiplex PCR; TCRdb's copy has only in-frame clones and lacks some. The repertoire holds roughly 220,000 clones, with roughly four fifths as singletons. The specimen was PBMCs or T cells enriched from blood (not recorded which). These receptors were taken from a man in his forties who had recovered from COVID-19.

CDR3 in amino acids: CASSLRQSPRANEQFF. CDR3 nucleotides: TGTGCCAGCAGCTTAAGACAGTCTCCCCGCGCGAATGAGCAGTTCTTC. The rearrangement links TRBV7-3 to TRBJ2-1, with D possibly being TRBD1 (5 bases). This CDR3 spans 16 amino acids. V gave up 1 base and J gave up 7 bases, with 17 bases separating them. Germline V lookup: CDR1 SGHTA, CDR2 FQGTGA.

The rearrangement uses TRBV19 and TRBJ1-5, with D maybe TRBD1 (5 bases). The V gene lost 7 bases and the J gene lost 10 bases, with 14 bases spanning the gap. There are 12 residues in the CDR3. Germline CDR1 and CDR2: LNHDA and SQIVND (reference sequence). Written as DNA, the CDR3 is TGTGCCAGTAACCCAGACAGAGGCCCCCAGCATTTT. This codes for CASNPDRGPQHF.

The chain joins TRBV9 to TRBJ2-3, with D uncertain. In germline, CDR1 is SGDLS, CDR2 YYNGEE. Trimming removed 0 bases at V and 0 bases at J, with 8 bases between. This CDR3 region has 15 residues. CDR3 DNA sequence: TGTGCCAGCAGCGTAGGGGCAGGTAGCACAGATACGCAGTATTTT. Translated: CASSVGAGSTDTQYF.

V usage is TRBV11-2 and J usage is TRBJ2-4, with 10 bases aligning to TRBD1. The length of the CDR3 is 14 residues. Germline CDR1 SGHAT, CDR2 FQNNGV. Trimming took 5 bases from V and 6 from J; bases not matched to a gene: 4. For the CDR3, the DNA is TGTGCCAGCAGCGGCCGGGACAGGGGAAACATTCAGTACTTC. Protein sequence: CASSGRDRGNIQYF.

The V and J genes are TRBV25-1 and TRBJ1-3; D possibly corresponds to TRBD1 (5 bases). The germline CDR1 and CDR2 sequences are MGHDK and SYGVNS. Trimming pared 2 bases from V and 0 bases from J, leaving 14 bases between. This CDR3 contains 17 residues. Here the CDR3 reads CASSEGGTGLSGNTIYF. CDR3 in DNA: TGTGCCAGCAGTGAAGGAGGGACGGGCCTCTCTGGAAACACCATATATTTT. Full variable domain (rest looked up from reference TRBV25-1 and TRBJ1-3): EADIYQTPRYLVIGTGKKITLECSQTMGHDKMYWYQQDPGMELHLIHYSYGVNSTEKGDLSSESTVSRIRTEHFPLTLESARPSHTSQYLCASSEGGTGLSGNTIYFGEGSWLTVV.

CDR3: CASSVDKRGLNGNTQYF. CDR3 in DNA: TGTGCCAGCAGCGTAGACAAGCGGGGGCTAAATGGGAATACGCAGTATTTT. This chain connects TRBV9 to TRBJ2-3; 8 positions match TRBD2. The CDR3 is 17 residues long. Germline V gene lookup returns CDR1 SGDLS and CDR2 YYNGEE. Germline trimming cut 0 bases from V and 7 bases from J; bases unmatched to any gene: 13.

In this sample, this clone turned up once. The chain links TRBV9 to TRBJ2-7, with D possibly TRBD2 on 5 matching bases. This CDR3 has 13 residues. The V and J ends lost 3 bases and 5 bases respectively, with 12 bases between them. Germline V gene lookup returns CDR1 SGDLS and CDR2 YYNGEE. CDR3 sequence reads: CASSAGDKDEQYF. The CDR3 DNA is TGTGCCAGCAGCGCCGGGGATAAGGACGAGCAGTACTTC.

The J gene is TRBJ2-1, the V gene TRBV18; 11 bases line up with TRBD2. V lost 2 bases to trimming and J lost 9 bases; unmatched junction nucleotides: 9. Looked up from germline, CDR1 is KGHSH and CDR2 is LQKENI. The CDR3 totals 16 residues. Here the CDR3 DNA reads TGTGCCAGCTCACCAAGCCTAGCGGGAGGTATCGGTGAGCAGTTCTTC. It specifies CASSPSLAGGIGEQFF.

This clone was seen only a few times. The V gene is TRBV5-1, the J gene TRBJ1-2, with D perhaps TRBD1 (5 bases). In germline, CDR1 is SGHRS, CDR2 YFSETQ. This CDR3 spans 13 amino acids. V lost 3 bases to trimming and J lost 8 bases, with 14 bases between them. The CDR3: CASSSPQGGGYTF. The CDR3 DNA reads TGCGCCAGCAGCTCCCCGCAGGGAGGCGGCTACACCTTC.

This clone was found once. The genes are TRBV7-3 and TRBJ1-2; D not certain. This CDR3 region has 13 residues. CDR1 and CDR2 (germline): SGHTA, FQGTGA. V was clipped by 3 bases and J by 8 bases, with 13 bases between them. CDR3 in amino acids: CASSFDGRLGYTF. Here the CDR3 DNA reads TGTGCCAGCAGCTTCGACGGACGACTAGGCTACACCTTC. The full variable domain, with the rest looked up from reference TRBV7-3 and TRBJ1-2, is GAGVSQTPSNKVTEKGKYVELRCDPISGHTALYWYRQSLGQGPEFLIYFQGTGAADDSGLPNDRFFAVRPEGSVSTLKIQRTERGDSAVYLCASSFDGRLGYTFGSGTRLTVV.

This clone was seen just once. The chain is built from TRBV5-1 and TRBJ2-1; no firm D call. There are 14 residues in the CDR3. Germline V gene sequence: CDR1 SGHRS, CDR2 YFSETQ. With 0 bases removed from V and 6 bases from J, the gap between germline ends came to 10 bases. CDR3 nucleotide sequence: TGCGCCAGCAGCTTGGATCCGACTGCCAATGAGCAGTTCTTC. It is translated as CASSLDPTANEQFF.

This clone was detected only once. The V and J genes are TRBV28 and TRBJ2-1, with 7 bases lining up with TRBD2. Germline loops: CDR1 MDHEN, CDR2 SYDVKM. The length of the CDR3 is 13 residues. Germline trimming cut 4 bases from V and 5 bases from J; bases unmatched to any gene: 2. The CDR3 coding sequence is TGTGCCAGCAGTTCTAGCGGCCACAATGAGCAGTTCTTC. Translated, it gives CASSSSGHNEQFF.

The chain carries TRBV19 and TRBJ1-5; perhaps TRBD1 as D (5 bases). This CDR3 spans 14 amino acids. CDR1 and CDR2 (germline): LNHDA, SQIVND (reference sequence). V was pared by 4 bases and J by 4 bases, with 11 bases between. The CDR3 nucleotides read TGTGCCAGTAGTAATGACAGAGGAAATCAGCCCCAGCATTTT. Translation: CASSNDRGNQPQHF.

The genes are TRBV6-5 and TRBJ1-3; the match to TRBD1 covers 7 bases. With 6 bases clipped from V and 0 bases from J, the junction kept 2 bases outside the gene matches. Germline V lookup: CDR1 MNHEY, CDR2 SVGAGI. The CDR3 spans 14 residues. The CDR3 loop reads CASSRDSSGNTIYF. In DNA form, the CDR3 reads TGTGCCAGCAGCCGGGACAGCTCTGGAAACACCATATATTTT.

The chain couples TRBV30 to TRBJ1-1; D remains unclear. The CDR3 consists of 12 residues. The V end was cut by 1 base, the J end by 4 bases, with 7 bases between. CDR1 and CDR2 from the germline V gene are GTSNPN and SVGIG (reference sequence). In DNA form, the CDR3 reads TGTGCCTGGAGTGAGGAGGGCACTGAAGCTTTCTTT. Amino acid sequence: CAWSEEGTEAFF. Using reference TRBV30 and TRBJ1-1 for the parts outside the CDR3, the full variable domain is SQTIHQWPATLVQPVGSPLSLECTVEGTSNPNLYWYRQAAGRGLQLLFYSVGIGQISSEVPQNLSASRPQDRQFILSSKKLLLSDSGFYLCAWSEEGTEAFFGQGTRLTVV.

This sequence joins TRBV7-2 and TRBJ1-1; no firm D call. The CDR3 runs to 11 residues. Germline V gene sequence: CDR1 SGHTA, CDR2 FQGNSA. V lost 7 bases and J lost 7, with 10 bases in between. The CDR3, as DNA: TGTGCCAGCATCCAGAGACATGAAGCTTTCTTT. Amino acids: CASIQRHEAFF.

This clone showed up just a few times. DNA of the CDR3: TGTGCCAGCAGCACGACAGGATTGTCACCCCTCCACTTT. It translates to CASSTTGLSPLHF. V usage is TRBV5-5 and J usage is TRBJ1-6; maybe TRBD1 (6 bases). The CDR3 sequence is 13 residues long. V was cut by 4 bases and J by 10 bases, with 12 bases left in between. Germline V lookup: CDR1 SGHKS, CDR2 YYEKEE (reference sequence).

The genes are TRBV6-5 and TRBJ2-7, with TRBD2 matching 9 bases. Germline V gene data show CDR1 as MNHEY and CDR2 as SVGAGI. Trimming at V came to 2 bases and at J to 1 base, leaving 3 bases not matched to a gene. The CDR3 is 15 amino acids. As DNA, the CDR3 is TGTGCCAGCAGTTACGGGCGGGGGGGTTCCTACGAGCAGTACTTC. Its translation is CASSYGRGGSYEQYF.

This clone was counted only a few times. The chain joins TRBV7-2 to TRBJ2-7; TRBD2 might be the D (6 bases). The CDR3 is 15 amino acids. Looked up from germline, CDR1 is SGHTA and CDR2 is FQGNSA. V shed 3 bases and J shed 2 bases, with 14 bases lying between them. Written as DNA, the CDR3 is TGTGCCAGCAGCTTGGACGGGGGAAACGCCTACGAGCAGTACTTC. Translation gives CASSLDGGNAYEQYF.

The chain uses TRBV19 and TRBJ2-7; 9 nucleotides align to TRBD1. Germline assignment: CDR1 LNHDA and CDR2 SQIVND (reference sequence). The CDR3 sequence is 13 residues long. V lost 7 bases to trimming and J lost 7 bases; unmatched junction nucleotides: 8. This CDR3 is CASNKQGADEQYF. For the CDR3, the DNA is TGTGCCAGTAATAAACAGGGGGCGGATGAGCAGTACTTC.

The rearrangement links TRBV27 to TRBJ2-5, with 8 bases identical to TRBD2. V lost 6 bases, J lost 5 bases, and 11 bases stayed unmatched. Germline V gene sequence: CDR1 MNHEY, CDR2 SMNVEV (reference sequence). The CDR3 length is 15 residues. CDR3 residues: CASRILGGAGETQYF. CDR3 nucleotide sequence: TGTGCCAGCAGGATTCTCGGGGGGGCGGGGGAGACCCAGTACTTC.

This clone was seen a few times. The chain joins TRBV4-2 to TRBJ1-5; no clear D gene. Trimming shortened V by 0 bases and J by 7 bases, and 19 bases separated the two germline ends. The CDR3 sequence is 17 residues long. Germline V gene data show CDR1 as LGHNA and CDR2 as YNFKEQ. As DNA, the CDR3 is TGTGCCAGCAGCCAAGATCAAAAAGACGGGGTGGGGCAGCCCCAGCATTTT. Translation: CASSQDQKDGVGQPQHF.

V is TRBV28 and J is TRBJ1-1; the D is unclear. The germline gives CDR1 MDHEN, CDR2 SYDVKM. This CDR3 has 14 amino acids. Trimming removed 8 bases at V and 0 bases at J, with 13 bases between. The CDR3 DNA sequence: TGTGCCAGCGTTCGGGGAGACATGAACACTGAAGCTTTCTTT. Protein product: CASVRGDMNTEAFF. Variable domain in full (rest from reference TRBV28 and TRBJ1-1): DVKVTQSSRYLVKRTGEKVFLECVQDMDHENMFWYRQDPGLGLRLIYFSYDVKMKEKGDIPEGYSVSREKKERFSLILESASTNQTSMYLCASVRGDMNTEAFFGQGTRLTVV.

In its sample, this clone was seen once. The V and J genes are TRBV3-1 (or the pseudogene TRBV3-2) and TRBJ2-4, with 7 bases matching TRBD2. CDR3 length: 12 residues. J gave up 16 bases and V 4 bases, and 10 bases lay outside the gene matches. Germline V gene data show CDR1 as LGHDT and CDR2 as YNNKEL (reference sequence). CDR3 region: CASSRGGDRTYF. The CDR3 DNA sequence: TGTGCCAGCAGCCGGGGGGGGGACCGGACTTACTTC.

The chain carries TRBV7-3 and TRBJ1-1; D not resolved. This CDR3 region has 13 residues. CDR1 and CDR2 (germline): SGHTA, FQGTGA. V lost 2 bases and J 1 base, leaving 5 bases between the germline ends. The CDR3 loop reads CASSLEKNTEAFF. The CDR3 nucleotides read TGTGCCAGCAGCTTAGAGAAGAACACTGAAGCTTTCTTT.

The chain is built from TRBV12-2 and TRBJ2-2; TRBD2 is taken as the D call from the table, unchecked against the DNA. TRBV12-2 is a pseudogene locus. The CDR3 is made up of 17 amino acids. In DNA form, the CDR3 reads TGTGCAAGTCGCTTAGCGTTTGGGGGAGGGCAGGCCGGGGAGCTGTTTTTT. Protein: CASRLAFGGGQAGELFF.

This clone was detected a few times. V and J are TRBV18 and TRBJ2-1, with 7 bases that match TRBD2. The germline gives CDR1 KGHSH, CDR2 LQKENI. The CDR3 sequence is 15 residues long. V gave up 6 bases and J gave up 5 bases; unmatched junction bases: 10. The CDR3 DNA follows: TGTGCCAGCTCTCGGTGGGACTATATCAACAATGAGCAGTTCTTC. It translates to CASSRWDYINNEQFF.

The chain recombines TRBV19 with TRBJ2-7; D not certain. The length of the CDR3 is 14 residues. CDR1 LNHDA and CDR2 SQIVND come from the germline V gene (reference sequence). The V and J ends lost 3 bases and 2 bases respectively, with 11 bases between them. In nucleotides, the CDR3 is TGTGCCAGTAGTATCCGCCCTGGCACCTACGAGCAGTACTTC. Residues: CASSIRPGTYEQYF.

The rearrangement links TRBV14 to TRBJ2-1; TRBD2 matches at 7 bases. V was clipped by 0 bases and J by 15 bases; unmatched bases: 8. The germline gives CDR1 SGHDN, CDR2 FVKESK. The CDR3 totals 13 residues. The CDR3 reads CASSQESGTAGFF. In nucleotides, the CDR3 is TGTGCCAGCAGCCAAGAAAGCGGGACTGCTGGGTTCTTC.

The chain carries TRBV3-1 (or the pseudogene TRBV3-2) and TRBJ2-1; D may be TRBD1 (6 bases). CDR1 and CDR2 (germline): LGHDT, YNNKEL (reference sequence). CDR3 length: 11 amino acids. Trimming stripped 3 bases from V and 12 bases from J, with 9 bases between. The CDR3 reads CASSQDSGQFF. The CDR3 coding sequence is TGTGCCAGCAGCCAGGACAGTGGGCAGTTCTTC.